This TCR beta chain was captured by sequencing in a study of blood T cell repertoires in COVID-19. At the level of the study: Donors in the United States, Italy and Spain gave samples during acute or convalescent COVID-19.

The ends were cut back, 0 bases at V and 2 bases at J, with 5 bases in the middle. This CDR3 contains 13 residues. The V gene's germline CDR1 is SGDLS and CDR2 YYNGEE. Authors' processing steps: Estimated nucleated cell counts came from reference gene primer amplification. Assay: immunoSEQ multiplex PCR; the TCRdb copy retains only in-frame clones and omits some. The V and J calls and clone size are taken from that table; D and trimming were inferred from the DNA. The sample yields around 170,000 clones, roughly 84% seen once. This TCR derives from a woman aged 60-75 years with acute or convalescent COVID-19. The rearrangement links TRBV9 to TRBJ1-2, with TRBD1 as a possible D gene (5 bases). Sequenced input: peripheral blood. CDR3 sequence: CASSVDRNYGYTF. The CDR3, as DNA: TGTGCCAGCAGCGTAGACAGGAACTATGGCTACACCTTC.